The clone carrying this T cell receptor beta chain was seen at least ten times. These data originate in a study of Graves' ophthalmopathy and Graves' hyperthyroidism. Investigators amplified TCR beta CDR3 regions from RNA transcripts. The library came from an HTBI-primed first-round RT-PCR and a second-round multiplex PCR. TCRdb called the multiplex PCR reads again in MiXCR, with one record for every CDR3 protein. The profile shows about 700,000 distinct CDR3 sequences, approximately 40% of them singletons. Sequenced material: peripheral blood. This receptor was taken from an adult man with Graves' ophthalmopathy.

The DNA for the CDR3 is TGTGCCAGCAGTGATGTGGGTTTTCGGGGCTACACCTTC. It is translated as CASSDVGFRGYTF. V is TRBV25-1 and J is TRBJ1-2; D gene ambiguous. The CDR3 has 13 amino acids. The germline V and J ends were trimmed by 3 bases and 8 bases, with 13 bases remaining between them. From germline, CDR1 is MGHDK and CDR2 SYGVNS.